Sequencing of this T cell receptor beta chain was carried out in a study of neurological immune-mediated disorders. Study-wide results and caveats: HTLV-1-associated myelopathy led in TCR clonal expansion, while multiple sclerosis ranked lowest, below healthy controls.

At least ten counts were recorded for this clonotype. Antigen: not known. 5'RACE employing 10-nucleotide random UMIs yielded the cDNA. TCRdb re-called the 5' RACE reads with MiXCR, one entry per CDR3 protein. The data show about 59,000 distinct CDR3 sequences, about 12% seen once. 2 million PBMCs stored at -80 C were the source of the unsorted libraries. CDR3 length: 15 residues. The material sequenced was PBMCs. J is TRBJ1-1 and V is TRBV21-1; the listed D gene, TRBD1, was not tested against the DNA. TRBV21-1 is recorded as a pseudogene. The clonotype originates from a woman aged 55-75 years with HTLV-1-associated myelopathy (HAM/TSP). As DNA, the CDR3 is TGTGCCAGCAGCAAAGAGCGATCAGGGGGCACTGAAGCTTTCTTT. It is translated as CASSKERSGGTEAFF.